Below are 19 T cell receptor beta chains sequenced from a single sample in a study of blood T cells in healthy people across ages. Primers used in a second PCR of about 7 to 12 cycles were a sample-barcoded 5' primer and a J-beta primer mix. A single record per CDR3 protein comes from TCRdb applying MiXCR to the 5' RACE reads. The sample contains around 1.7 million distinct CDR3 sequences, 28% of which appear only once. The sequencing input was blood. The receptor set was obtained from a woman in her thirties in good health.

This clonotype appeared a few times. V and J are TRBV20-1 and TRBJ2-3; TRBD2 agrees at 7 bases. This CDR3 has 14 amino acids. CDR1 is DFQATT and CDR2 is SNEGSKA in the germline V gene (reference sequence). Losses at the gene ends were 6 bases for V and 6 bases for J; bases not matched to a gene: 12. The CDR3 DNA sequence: TGCAGTGCCGATACCCCTAGCGGACGGGATACGCAGTATTTT. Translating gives CSADTPSGRDTQYF.

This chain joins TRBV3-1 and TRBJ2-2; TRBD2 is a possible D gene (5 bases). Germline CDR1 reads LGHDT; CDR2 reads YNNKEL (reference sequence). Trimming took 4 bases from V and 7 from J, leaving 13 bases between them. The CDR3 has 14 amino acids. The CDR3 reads CASSLREGIGELFF. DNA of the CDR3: TGTGCCAGCAGCCTTAGAGAGGGCATCGGGGAGCTGTTTTTT.

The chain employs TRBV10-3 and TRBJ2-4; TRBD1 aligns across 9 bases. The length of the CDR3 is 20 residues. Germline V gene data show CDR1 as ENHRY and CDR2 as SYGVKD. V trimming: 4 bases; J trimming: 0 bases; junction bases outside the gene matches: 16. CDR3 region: CAISGAQVDRGILAKNIQYF. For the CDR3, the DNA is TGTGCCATCAGTGGAGCTCAGGTGGACAGGGGAATATTAGCCAAAAACATTCAGTACTTC.

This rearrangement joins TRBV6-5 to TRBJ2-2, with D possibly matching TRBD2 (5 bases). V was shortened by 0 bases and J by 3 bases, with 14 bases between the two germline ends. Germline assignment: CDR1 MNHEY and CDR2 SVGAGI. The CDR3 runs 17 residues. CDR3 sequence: CASSYSLGSSDTGELFF. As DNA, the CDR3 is TGTGCCAGCAGTTACTCCTTAGGGAGTTCGGACACCGGGGAGCTGTTTTTT.

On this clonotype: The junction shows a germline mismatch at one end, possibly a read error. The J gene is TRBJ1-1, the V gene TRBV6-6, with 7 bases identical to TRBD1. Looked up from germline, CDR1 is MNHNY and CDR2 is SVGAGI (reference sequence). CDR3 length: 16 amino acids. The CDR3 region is CTSSYPQGEWYTEAFF. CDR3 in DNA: TGTACCAGCAGTTACCCCCAGGGGGAGTGGTACACTGAAGCTTTCTTT.

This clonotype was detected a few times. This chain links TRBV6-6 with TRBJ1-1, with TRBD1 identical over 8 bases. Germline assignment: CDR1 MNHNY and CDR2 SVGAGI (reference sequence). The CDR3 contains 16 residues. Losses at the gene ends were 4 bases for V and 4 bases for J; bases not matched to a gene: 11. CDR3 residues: CASSSGQGGAGTEAFF. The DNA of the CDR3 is TGTGCCAGCAGTTCAGGACAGGGAGGGGCCGGCACTGAAGCTTTCTTT.

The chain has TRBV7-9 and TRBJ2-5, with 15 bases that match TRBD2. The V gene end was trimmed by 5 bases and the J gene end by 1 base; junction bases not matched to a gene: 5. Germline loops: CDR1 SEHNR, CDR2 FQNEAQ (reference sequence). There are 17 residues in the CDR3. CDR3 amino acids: CASSTGLAGGGQETQYF. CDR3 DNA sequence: TGTGCCAGCAGCACCGGACTAGCGGGAGGGGGCCAAGAGACCCAGTACTTC.

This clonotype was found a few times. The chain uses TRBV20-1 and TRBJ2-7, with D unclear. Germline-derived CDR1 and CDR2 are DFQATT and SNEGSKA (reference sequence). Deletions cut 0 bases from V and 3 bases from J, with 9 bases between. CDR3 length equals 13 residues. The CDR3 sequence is CSARDQEYYEQYF. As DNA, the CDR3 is TGCAGTGCTAGAGATCAGGAGTACTACGAGCAGTACTTC.

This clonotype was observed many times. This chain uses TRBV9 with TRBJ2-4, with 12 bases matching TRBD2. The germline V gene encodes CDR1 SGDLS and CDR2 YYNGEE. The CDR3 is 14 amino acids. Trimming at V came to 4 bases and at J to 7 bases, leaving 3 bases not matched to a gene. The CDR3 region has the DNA TGTGCCAGCAGCTCGACTAGCGGGGGTAACATTCAGTACTTC. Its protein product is CASSSTSGGNIQYF.

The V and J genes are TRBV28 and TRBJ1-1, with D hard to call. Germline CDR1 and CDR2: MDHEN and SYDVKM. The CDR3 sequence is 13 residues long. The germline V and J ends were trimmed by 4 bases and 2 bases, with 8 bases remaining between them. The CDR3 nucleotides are TGTGCCAGCAGTTCCGTAGCAAACACTGAAGCTTTCTTT. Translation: CASSSVANTEAFF.

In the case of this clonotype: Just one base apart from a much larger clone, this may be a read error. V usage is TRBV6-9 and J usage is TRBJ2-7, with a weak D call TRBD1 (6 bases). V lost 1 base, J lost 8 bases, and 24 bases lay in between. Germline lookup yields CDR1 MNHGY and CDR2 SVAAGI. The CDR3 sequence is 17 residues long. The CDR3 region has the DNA TGTGCCAGCAGTTATTTGCCTCGGCTTATATTGAGGGACAAGCAGTACTTC. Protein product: CASSYLPRLILRDKQYF.

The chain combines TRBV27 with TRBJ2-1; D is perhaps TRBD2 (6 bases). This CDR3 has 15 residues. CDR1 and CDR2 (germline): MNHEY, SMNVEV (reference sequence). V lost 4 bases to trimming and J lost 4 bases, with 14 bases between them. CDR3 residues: CASSSRDSQYNEQFF. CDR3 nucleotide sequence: TGTGCCAGCAGTTCTCGGGACTCCCAGTACAATGAGCAGTTCTTC.

CDR3 DNA sequence: TGCAGTGCTAGAAGAGAACTAGCGGGATCGAACCAAGAGACCCAGTACTTC. Translated: CSARRELAGSNQETQYF. The chain recombines TRBV20-1 with TRBJ2-5, with 10 bases matching TRBD2. The length of the CDR3 is 17 residues. Germline lookup yields CDR1 DFQATT and CDR2 SNEGSKA (reference sequence). V lost 2 bases, J lost 0 bases, and 9 bases stayed unmatched.

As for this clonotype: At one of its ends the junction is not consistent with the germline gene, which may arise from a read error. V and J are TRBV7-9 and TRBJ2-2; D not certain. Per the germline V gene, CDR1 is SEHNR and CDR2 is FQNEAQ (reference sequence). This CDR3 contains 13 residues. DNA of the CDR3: TGTGCCTGCAGCTTAGTAAGCACCGGGGAGCTGTTTTTT. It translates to CACSLVSTGELFF.

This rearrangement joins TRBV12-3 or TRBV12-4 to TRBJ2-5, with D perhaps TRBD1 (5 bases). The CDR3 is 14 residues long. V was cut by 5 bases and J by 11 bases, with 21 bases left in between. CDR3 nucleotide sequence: TGTGCCAGCAGTCCCCAGGGTGGCAGCTCGACGCAGTACTTC. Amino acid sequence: CASSPQGGSSTQYF.

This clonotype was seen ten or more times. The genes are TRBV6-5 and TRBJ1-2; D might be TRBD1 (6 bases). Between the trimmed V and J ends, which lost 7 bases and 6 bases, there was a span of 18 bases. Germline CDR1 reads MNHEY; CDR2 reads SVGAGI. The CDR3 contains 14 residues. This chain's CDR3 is CASTNPWGGDGYTF. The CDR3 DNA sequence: TGTGCCAGCACCAATCCTTGGGGGGGCGATGGCTACACCTTC.

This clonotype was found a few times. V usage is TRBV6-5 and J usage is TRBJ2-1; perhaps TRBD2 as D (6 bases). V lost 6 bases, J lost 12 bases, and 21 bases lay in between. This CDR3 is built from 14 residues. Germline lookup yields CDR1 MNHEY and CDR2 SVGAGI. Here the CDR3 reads CASRTGTPAWVQFF. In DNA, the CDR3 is TGTGCCAGCAGGACCGGGACTCCGGCTTGGGTGCAGTTCTTC.

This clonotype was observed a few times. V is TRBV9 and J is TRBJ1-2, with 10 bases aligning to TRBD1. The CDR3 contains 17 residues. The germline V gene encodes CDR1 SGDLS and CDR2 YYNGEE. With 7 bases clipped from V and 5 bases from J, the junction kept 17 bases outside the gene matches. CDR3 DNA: TGTGCCAGCGGGGCCGGGACAGGGGAAACGGTTGGGTATGGCTACACCTTC. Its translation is CASGAGTGETVGYGYTF.

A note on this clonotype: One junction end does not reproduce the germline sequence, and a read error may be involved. The CDR3 DNA reads TGTGCCAGCAGTTTAGGGGGAGGGGCGACTAATGAAAAACGGTTTTTT. Translated, it gives CASSLGGGATNEKRFF. The rearrangement uses TRBV12-3 or TRBV12-4 and TRBJ1-4; TRBD1 might be the D (5 bases). The CDR3 covers 16 residues.